The 7 T cell receptor beta chains below all came from one sample that was sequenced in a study of CD8 T cells in ankylosing spondylitis. One entry per CDR3 protein, called by TCRdb with MiXCR from the 5' RACE reads. Of about 280,000 distinct CDR3 sequences listed, 20% are singletons. Material for sequencing was blood, either unsorted or a sorted T cell fraction (not recorded which). All receptors come from a male donor with ankylosing spondylitis or in good health (not recorded which).

This clonotype was recorded a few times. The genes are TRBV5-1 and TRBJ1-5, with D possibly TRBD1 on 5 matching bases. Germline CDR1 is SGHRS and CDR2 is YFSETQ. The CDR3 is 15 residues long. Trimming took 8 bases from V and 3 from J, leaving 18 bases between them. The CDR3 spells CASRTSRQNNQPQHF. The CDR3 DNA follows: TGCGCCAGTAGAACCTCACGACAGAACAATCAGCCCCAGCATTTT.

This clonotype showed up just a few times. The chain joins TRBV29-1 to TRBJ2-5; 10 bases line up with TRBD1. With V trimmed by 6 bases and J by 5 bases, 9 bases remained unmatched. Germline lookup yields CDR1 SQVTM and CDR2 ANQGSEA. The CDR3 length is 14 residues. The CDR3 here is CSVVTGTGDETQYF. The CDR3 DNA reads as TGCAGCGTCGTTACCGGGACAGGGGATGAGACCCAGTACTTC.

The chain has TRBV30 and TRBJ2-1; TRBD2 matches at 9 bases. CDR3 length: 14 residues. The germline V gene has CDR1 GTSNPN and CDR2 SVGIG (reference sequence). With 3 bases clipped from V and 8 bases from J, the junction kept 8 bases outside the gene matches. The CDR3 DNA sequence: TGTGCCTGGAGCGGGACTAGCAATTACCATGAGCAGTTCTTC. Its translation: CAWSGTSNYHEQFF.

The DNA of the CDR3 is TGTGCCAGCAGCCTGGGTACCGGGACTAGCGGAACCACCTACGAGCAGTACGTC. As protein: CASSLGTGTSGTTYEQYV. The chain links TRBV7-6 to TRBJ2-7; 11 nucleotides agree with TRBD2. J gave up 2 bases and V 5 bases, and 14 bases lay outside the gene matches. The CDR3 runs to 18 residues. Germline CDR1 SGHVS, CDR2 FNYEAQ.

The rearrangement joins TRBV14 to TRBJ2-7, with 7 bases fitting TRBD2. V lost 3 bases to trimming and J lost 6 bases; unmatched junction nucleotides: 2. The germline V gene encodes CDR1 SGHDN and CDR2 FVKESK. The CDR3 sequence is 12 residues long. CDR3 protein: CASSQQRGEQYV. In DNA form, the CDR3 reads TGTGCCAGCAGCCAGCAGCGGGGCGAGCAGTACGTC.

In its sample, this clonotype was seen once. A much larger clonotype is one base distant, so this may be a read error. The rearrangement links TRBV12-3 or TRBV12-4 to TRBJ2-1; 9 positions agree with TRBD1. The CDR3 is 17 amino acids. CDR3 bases: TGTGTCAGCAGTTCAAACCCGGGACAGGGTTCCTACAATGAGCAGTTCTTC. The encoded protein is CVSSSNPGQGSYNEQFF.

This clonotype has a handful of counts. V is TRBV3-1 and J is TRBJ2-3, with D unresolved. The CDR3 has 12 amino acids. Germline assignment: CDR1 LGHDT and CDR2 YNNKEL (reference sequence). V was cut by 5 bases and J by 4 bases, with 7 bases left in between. The CDR3 protein is CASSKMSDTQYF. The CDR3 bases are TGTGCCAGCAGCAAGATGTCAGATACGCAGTATTTT.